This T cell receptor beta chain was found in a study of OX40 agonist ivuxolimab in advanced cancers. Study overall: Treatment of patients was with ivuxolimab, an agonistic anti-OX40 (CD134) antibody. The study enrolled dose-escalation patients with hepatocellular carcinoma, melanoma, renal cell or head and neck cancer. About 40% of patients had received prior checkpoint inhibitor therapy.

Assay: immunoSEQ multiplex PCR; the TCRdb copy retains only in-frame clones and omits some. The sample yields about 82,000 clones, around 85% seen once. Blood draws occurred at baseline, cycle 4 day 1, and cycle 7 day 1. The CDR3 spans 17 residues. The V gene end was trimmed by 4 bases and the J gene end by 0 bases; junction bases not matched to a gene: 8. Germline CDR1 is SGHTS and CDR2 is YDEGEE. J is TRBJ1-4 and V is TRBV5-8, with 8 bases that match TRBD1. The source of this sequence is an adult with an advanced solid tumor such as melanoma, head and neck, liver or kidney cancer. Sample: CD4+ or CD8+ T cells sorted from blood, taken in a trial of the OX40 agonist ivuxolimab. CDR3: CASSQPGQAATNEKLFF. CDR3 sequence (DNA): TGTGCCAGCAGCCAGCCGGGACAGGCAGCAACTAATGAAAAACTGTTTTTT.